Listed below are T cell receptor beta chains from one sample, sequenced in a study of blood T cells in healthy people across ages. TCRdb re-called the 5' RACE reads through MiXCR, storing one row per CDR3 protein. The sample records roughly 1.4 million distinct CDR3 sequences, 59% being singletons. Sequencing was performed on blood. These receptors originate from a man younger than 30 in good health. Both conserved end residues are part of each CDR3. The D gene is left open where the match is weak. Expanded clones get a size class; other rows say once, few or many, or leave the size out.

d_gene,v_gene,j_gene,abundance,CDR3nt,CDR3aa
.,TRBV12-3/TRBV12-4,TRBJ2-7,.,TGTGCCAGCAGTTTAAACAACTACATATACGAGCAGTACTTC,CASSLNNYIYEQYF
.,TRBV7-2,TRBJ2-3,.,TGTGCCAGCAGCTTTAAAACGGGAGGCACAGATACGCAGTATTTT,CASSFKTGGTDTQYF
TRBD1,TRBV20-1,TRBJ2-4,.,TGCAGTGCTCGAACCACCGGGACAGATATGAATCGGCAGTACTTC,CSARTTGTDMNRQYF
.,TRBV6-6,TRBJ1-5,.,TGTGCCAGCAGTTACTACGGGTCGGATCAGCCCCAGCATTTT,CASSYYGSDQPQHF
.,TRBV6-1,TRBJ1-4,.,TGTGCCAGCAGTGAAGGGGTTACAGGTTGGGGTGAAAAACTGTTTTTT,CASSEGVTGWGEKLFF
.,TRBV4-1,TRBJ2-5,.,TGCGCCAGCAGCCAAGTAGCTAGGGGTTGGGAGACCCAGTACTTC,CASSQVARGWETQYF
TRBD1,TRBV27,TRBJ2-3,once,TGTGCCAGCAGTTTATTTGGGACAGGGGGCTCAGATACGCAGTATTTT,CASSLFGTGGSDTQYF
.,TRBV5-1,TRBJ1-1,.,TGCGCCAGCAGCTTGGGGGACCTCCGGGTGGAAGGGGAAGCTTTCTTT,CASSLGDLRVEGEAFF
.,TRBV4-1,TRBJ1-2,few,TGCGCCAGCAGCCAAGCGGACCTCTATGGCTACACCTTC,CASSQADLYGYTF
.,TRBV14,TRBJ2-7,.,TGTGCCAGCAGCCAATTCGCCCCCTACAATGAGCAGTACTTC,CASSQFAPYNEQYF
.,TRBV28,TRBJ1-5,.,TGTGCCAGCAGTCGGCAGCCGCGGGATCAGCCCCAGCATTTT,CASSRQPRDQPQHF
.,TRBV7-9,TRBJ2-1,.,TGTGCCAGCAGCCCACCCCGGGACAAGACGAATGAGCAGTTCTTC,CASSPPRDKTNEQFF
TRBD1,TRBV6-5,TRBJ2-5,few,TGTGCCAGCAGTTTACTCCAGGGGGTCGGAGAGACCCAGTACTTC,CASSLLQGVGETQYF